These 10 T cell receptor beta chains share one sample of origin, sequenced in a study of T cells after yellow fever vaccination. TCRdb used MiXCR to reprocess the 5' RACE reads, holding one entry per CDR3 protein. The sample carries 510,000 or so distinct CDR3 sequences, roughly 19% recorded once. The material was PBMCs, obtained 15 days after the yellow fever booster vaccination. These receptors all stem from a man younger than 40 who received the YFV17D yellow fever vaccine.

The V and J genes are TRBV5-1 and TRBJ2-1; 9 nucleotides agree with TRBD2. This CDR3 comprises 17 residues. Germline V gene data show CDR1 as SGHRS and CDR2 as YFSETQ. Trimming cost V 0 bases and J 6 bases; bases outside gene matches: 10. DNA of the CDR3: TGCGCCAGCAGCTTGGCGGATAGCGGGAGACTGGGCAATGAGCAGTTCTTC. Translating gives CASSLADSGRLGNEQFF.

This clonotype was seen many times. In nucleotides, the CDR3 is TGTGCCAGCAGCCCACTAGCGGGAGGCCCCACAGATACGCAGTATTTT. Translated: CASSPLAGGPTDTQYF. The chain carries TRBV12-3 or TRBV12-4 and TRBJ2-3, with TRBD2 identical over 12 bases. The CDR3 has 16 residues. J was trimmed by 2 bases and V by 6 bases; bases with no gene match: 6.

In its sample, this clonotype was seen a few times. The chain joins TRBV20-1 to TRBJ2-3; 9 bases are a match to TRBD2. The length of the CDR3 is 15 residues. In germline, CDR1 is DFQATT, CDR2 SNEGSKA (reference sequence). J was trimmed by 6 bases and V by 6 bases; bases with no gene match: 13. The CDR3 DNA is TGCAGTGCGCCATCCTTAGCGGGAGCGGTGGATACGCAGTATTTT. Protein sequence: CSAPSLAGAVDTQYF.

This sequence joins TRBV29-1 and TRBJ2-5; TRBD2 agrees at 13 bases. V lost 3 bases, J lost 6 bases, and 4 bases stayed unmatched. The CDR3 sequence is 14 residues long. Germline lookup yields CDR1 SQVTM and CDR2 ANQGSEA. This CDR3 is CSVDLTSGRKTQYF. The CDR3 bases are TGCAGCGTTGATTTGACTAGCGGGAGGAAGACCCAGTACTTC.

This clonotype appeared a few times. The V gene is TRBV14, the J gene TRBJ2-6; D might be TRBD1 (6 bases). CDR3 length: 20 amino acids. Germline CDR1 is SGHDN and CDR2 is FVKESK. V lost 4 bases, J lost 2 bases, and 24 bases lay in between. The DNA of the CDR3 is TGTGCCAGCAGCCGCAGGGGACCAGAGAGGCAGGGAGCTGGGGCCAACGTCCTGACTTTC. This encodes CASSRRGPERQGAGANVLTF.

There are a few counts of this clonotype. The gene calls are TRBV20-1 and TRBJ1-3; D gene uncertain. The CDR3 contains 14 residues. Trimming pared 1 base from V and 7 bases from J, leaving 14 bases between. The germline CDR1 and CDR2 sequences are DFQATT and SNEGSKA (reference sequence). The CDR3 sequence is CSARAGAVGNTIYF. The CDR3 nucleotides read TGCAGTGCTAGAGCTGGCGCAGTTGGGAACACCATATATTTT.

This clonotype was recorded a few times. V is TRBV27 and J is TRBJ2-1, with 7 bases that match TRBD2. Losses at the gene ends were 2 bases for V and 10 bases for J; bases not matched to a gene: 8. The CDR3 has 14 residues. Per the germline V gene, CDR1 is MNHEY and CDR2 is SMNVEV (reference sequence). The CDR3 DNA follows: TGTGCCAGCAGTTTACTGGGCGGGAGAAGCGAGCAGTTCTTC. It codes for CASSLLGGRSEQFF.

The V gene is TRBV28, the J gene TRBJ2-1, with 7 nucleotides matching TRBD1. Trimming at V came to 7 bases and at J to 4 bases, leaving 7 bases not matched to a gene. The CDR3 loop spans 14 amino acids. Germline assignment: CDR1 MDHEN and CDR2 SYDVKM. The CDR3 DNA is TGTGCCAGCACCCCGACAGGGAATTACAATGAGCAGTTCTTC. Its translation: CASTPTGNYNEQFF.

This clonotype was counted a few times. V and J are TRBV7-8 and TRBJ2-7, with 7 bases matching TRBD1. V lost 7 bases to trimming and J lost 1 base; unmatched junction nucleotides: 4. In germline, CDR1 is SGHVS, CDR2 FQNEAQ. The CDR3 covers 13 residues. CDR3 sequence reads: CASIGDRSYEQYF. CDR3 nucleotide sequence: TGTGCCAGCATAGGGGACAGATCCTACGAGCAGTACTTC.

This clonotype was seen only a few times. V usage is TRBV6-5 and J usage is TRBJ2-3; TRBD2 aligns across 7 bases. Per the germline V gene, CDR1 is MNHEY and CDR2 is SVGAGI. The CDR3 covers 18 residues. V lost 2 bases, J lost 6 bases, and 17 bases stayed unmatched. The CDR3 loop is CASSYEPPGEGLPDTQYF. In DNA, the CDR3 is TGTGCCAGCAGTTACGAACCACCGGGGGAGGGCCTTCCCGATACGCAGTATTTT.